The source of this T cell receptor (beta chain) is a study of CD8 T cells in Susac syndrome. V lost 3 bases to trimming and J lost 5 bases, with 14 bases between them. CDR3 length: 15 amino acids. Germline V CDR1 and CDR2: SEHNR, FQNEAQ (reference sequence). With random hexamers, about 0.5 to 1 ug RNA was reverse transcribed. TCRdb recomputed calls from the immunoSEQ multiplex PCR reads with MiXCR, one row per CDR3 protein. The sample gives around 280,000 distinct CDR3 sequences, roughly 94% of which show up once; about 0.07% is in the top ten. This TCR came from a human donor with multiple sclerosis. The sequenced sample consisted of CD4+ T cells from PBMCs. V gene TRBV7-9 combines with J gene TRBJ1-5, with a possible D match to TRBD1 (5 bases). CDR3 loop: CASSFSGIGDQPQHF. In DNA, the CDR3 is TGTGCCAGCAGCTTTAGTGGGATAGGGGATCAGCCCCAGCATTTT.